This TCR beta chain was sequenced during a study of blood T cell repertoires in COVID-19. Sequencing used immunoSEQ multiplex PCR; TCRdb keeps in-frame clones, though not all of them. The table lists about 240,000 clones, around 85% of them singletons, with 3% to 4% in the top ten. V dropped 1 base and J dropped 6 bases, with 13 bases sitting between them. CDR1 and CDR2 from the germline V gene are SQVTM and ANQGSEA. The CDR3 runs to 14 residues. The sample consisted of PBMCs or T cells enriched from blood (not recorded which). The chain couples TRBV29-1 to TRBJ2-1; D possibly corresponds to TRBD2 (6 bases). The origin of this receptor is a woman aged 40 to 50 with acute COVID-19. The CDR3 loop is CSVEGGRELNEQFF. The CDR3 region has the DNA TGCAGCGTTGAAGGGGGTCGGGAGCTCAATGAGCAGTTCTTC.